The 9 T cell receptor beta chains below all came from one sample that was sequenced in a study of blood T cell repertoires in COVID-19. Profiling relied on immunoSEQ multiplex PCR, and the TCRdb table lists in-frame clones only, not all of them. The top ten hold around 10% of the sample, which has around 150,000 clones, around 80% seen once. The sample consisted of peripheral blood. These receptors were taken from a woman older than 75 in a cohort sampled during active or convalescent COVID-19.

CDR3 in amino acids: CASIPGGLSTEAFF. The CDR3 DNA is TGTGCCAGTATCCCTGGGGGGTTGAGCACTGAAGCTTTCTTT. J is TRBJ1-1 and V is TRBV19; tentatively, D is TRBD1 (5 bases). Germline V CDR1 and CDR2: LNHDA, SQIVND (reference sequence). The germline V and J ends were trimmed by 7 bases and 4 bases, with 16 bases remaining between them. The CDR3 sequence is 14 residues long.

The V gene is TRBV4-1, the J gene TRBJ2-3; 12 nucleotides agree with TRBD2. The CDR3 spans 18 residues. CDR1 and CDR2 from the germline V gene are MGHRA and YSYEKL. The ends lost 1 base at V and 1 base at J; junction bases unmatched: 6. The CDR3: CASSQGLAGGIGTDTQYF. CDR3 sequence (DNA): TGCGCCAGCAGCCAAGGTCTAGCGGGGGGGATTGGCACAGATACGCAGTATTTT.

CDR3 bases: TGTGCCAGCAGTTTATGGAGGGGGGGCGGATCCCCCCTCCACTTT. Its protein is CASSLWRGGGSPLHF. J is TRBJ1-6 and V is TRBV27, with D perhaps TRBD1 (6 bases). The CDR3 is 15 amino acids. The germline V gene encodes CDR1 MNHEY and CDR2 SMNVEV (reference sequence). The germline V and J ends were trimmed by 1 base and 13 bases, with 17 bases remaining between them.

The genes are TRBV9 and TRBJ1-4; 8 nucleotides agree with TRBD1. CDR1 is SGDLS and CDR2 is YYNGEE in the germline V gene. The J segment lost 4 bases and the V segment lost 4 bases, leaving 9 bases of the junction unmatched. This CDR3 is 16 amino acids long. The CDR3 coding sequence is TGTGCCAGCAGCTTATCTCCAGGGGGCTTTAATGAAAAACTGTTTTTT. It encodes CASSLSPGGFNEKLFF.

This clone appeared a single time. The CDR3 here is CASSLPGQGRNGYTF. In DNA, the CDR3 is TGTGCCAGCTCTCTTCCGGGACAGGGAAGAAATGGCTACACCTTC. V gene TRBV6-5 combines with J gene TRBJ1-2, with TRBD1 matching 9 bases. J gave up 6 bases and V 8 bases, and 13 bases lay outside the gene matches. Germline CDR1 and CDR2: MNHEY and SVGAGI. The CDR3 is 15 amino acids.

The CDR3 DNA is TGTGCCAGCAGCTTTGATGGACAGGGCCAAGAGACCCAGTACTTC. Translated: CASSFDGQGQETQYF. The chain carries TRBV7-2 and TRBJ2-5; 8 nucleotides agree with TRBD1. The CDR3 sequence is 15 residues long. CDR1 is SGHTA, CDR2 FQGNSA, per germline. With 3 bases clipped from V and 1 base from J, the junction kept 4 bases outside the gene matches.

V and J are TRBV2 and TRBJ1-2; TRBD1 might be the D (5 bases). This CDR3 is 13 amino acids long. Germline values: CDR1 SNHLY, CDR2 FYNNEI. V was trimmed by 6 bases and J by 4 bases, leaving 12 bases between them. The CDR3 bases are TGTGCCAGCAGATTCGACAGCACCTATGGCTACACCTTC. Protein: CASRFDSTYGYTF.

V gene TRBV6-4 combines with J gene TRBJ2-2; D is possibly TRBD2 (5 bases). V was pared by 4 bases and J by 4 bases, with 10 bases between. Germline V CDR1 and CDR2: MRHNA, SNTAGT. The CDR3 extends over 14 amino acids. The CDR3 reads CASSATRATGELFF. The CDR3 DNA is TGTGCCAGCAGTGCCACTAGGGCCACCGGGGAGCTGTTTTTT.

This clone occurred once. This CDR3 reads CSVEKQNNYGYTF. The CDR3 nucleotides are TGCAGCGTTGAAAAACAGAATAACTATGGCTACACCTTC. V gene TRBV29-1 combines with J gene TRBJ1-2; D gene ambiguous. This CDR3 has 13 residues. The V end lost 2 bases, the J end lost 1 base, and 8 bases lay between the germline ends. CDR1 and CDR2 from the germline V gene are SQVTM and ANQGSEA.